The count of the clone carrying this TCR beta chain is one. Its cognate antigen is unknown. The sample is drawn from a study of OX40 agonist ivuxolimab in advanced cancers. The data were produced by immunoSEQ multiplex PCR, yet TCRdb's version contains in-frame clones alone and is incomplete. This table has tens of thousands of clones, roughly four fifths appearing once. Systemic immunosuppression or autoimmune disease history was grounds to exclude patients. Findings and limits, study-wide: Among T cells, CD8+ cells averaged more expanded clones than CD4+ cells. At 0.1 to 3.0 mg/kg, CD4+ and CD8+ blood T cells expanded clonally by week 6.

The source material was CD4+ or CD8+ T cells sorted from blood, sampled in a trial of the OX40 agonist ivuxolimab. This clonotype originated in an adult with an advanced solid tumor such as melanoma, head and neck, liver or kidney cancer.

The CDR3: CASTGGHNSPLHF. In DNA form, the CDR3 reads TGTGCCAGCACAGGCGGACATAATTCACCCCTCCACTTT. The chain employs TRBV6-5 and TRBJ1-6; no clear D gene. CDR1 and CDR2 from the germline V gene are MNHEY and SVGAGI. The CDR3 length is 13 residues. V was trimmed by 7 bases and J by 5 bases, leaving 9 bases between them.